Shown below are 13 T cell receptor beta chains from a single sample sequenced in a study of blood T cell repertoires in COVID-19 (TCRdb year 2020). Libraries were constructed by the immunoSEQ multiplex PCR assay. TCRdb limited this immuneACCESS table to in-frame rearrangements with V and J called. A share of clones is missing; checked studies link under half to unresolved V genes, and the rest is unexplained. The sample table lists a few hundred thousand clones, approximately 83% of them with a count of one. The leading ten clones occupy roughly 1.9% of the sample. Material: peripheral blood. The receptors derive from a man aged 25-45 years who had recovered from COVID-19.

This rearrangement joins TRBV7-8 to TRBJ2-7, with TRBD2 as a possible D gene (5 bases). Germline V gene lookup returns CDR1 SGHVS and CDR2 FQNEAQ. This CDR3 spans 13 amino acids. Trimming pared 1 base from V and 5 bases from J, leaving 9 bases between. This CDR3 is CASSLVAGDEQYV. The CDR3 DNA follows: TGTGCCAGCAGCTTAGTAGCCGGGGACGAGCAGTACGTC.

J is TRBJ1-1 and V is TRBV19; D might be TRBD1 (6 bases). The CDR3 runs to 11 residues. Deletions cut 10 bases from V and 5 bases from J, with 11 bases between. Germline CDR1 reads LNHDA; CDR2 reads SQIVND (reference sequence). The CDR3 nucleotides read TGTGCCAAAAGGGGGGGGACTGAAGCTTTCTTT. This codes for CAKRGGTEAFF.

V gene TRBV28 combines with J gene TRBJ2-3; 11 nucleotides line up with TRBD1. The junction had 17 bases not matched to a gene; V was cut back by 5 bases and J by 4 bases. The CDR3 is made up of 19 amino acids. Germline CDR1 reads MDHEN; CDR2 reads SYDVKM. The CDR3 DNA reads TGTGCCAGCAGTCCGCCGCTAGGGGGACAGGGGGAGGCCGCAGATACGCAGTATTTT. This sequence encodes CASSPPLGGQGEAADTQYF.

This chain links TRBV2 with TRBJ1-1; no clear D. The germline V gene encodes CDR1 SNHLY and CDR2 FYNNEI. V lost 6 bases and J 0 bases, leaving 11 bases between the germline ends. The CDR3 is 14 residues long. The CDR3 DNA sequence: TGTGCCAGCAGGGAGGACGCCTTGAACACTGAAGCTTTCTTT. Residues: CASREDALNTEAFF.

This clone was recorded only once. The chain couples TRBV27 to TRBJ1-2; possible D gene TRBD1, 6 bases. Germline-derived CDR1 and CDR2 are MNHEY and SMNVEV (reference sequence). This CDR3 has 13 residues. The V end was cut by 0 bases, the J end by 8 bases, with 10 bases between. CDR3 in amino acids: CASSLSGGEGYTF. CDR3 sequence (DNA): TGTGCCAGCAGTTTATCAGGGGGAGAGGGCTACACCTTC.

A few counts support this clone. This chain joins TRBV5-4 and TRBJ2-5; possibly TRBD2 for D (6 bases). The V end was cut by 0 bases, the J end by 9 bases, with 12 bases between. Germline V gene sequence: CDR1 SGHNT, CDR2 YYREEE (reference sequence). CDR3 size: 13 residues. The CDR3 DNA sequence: TGTGCCAGCAGCTTGGGGGGGGATATTTCCCAGTACTTC. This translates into CASSLGGDISQYF. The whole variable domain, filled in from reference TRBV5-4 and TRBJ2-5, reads ETGVTQSPTHLIKTRGQQVTLRCSSQSGHNTVSWYQQALGQGPQFIFQYYREEENGRGNFPPRFSGLQFPNYSSELNVNALELDDSALYLCASSLGGDISQYFGPGTRLLVL.

The CDR3 region has the DNA TGCGCCAGCAGCTTGGACTTAGTCTATGAGCAGTTCTTC. Its protein product is CASSLDLVYEQFF. The V gene is TRBV5-1, the J gene TRBJ2-1; D unresolved. Between the trimmed V and J ends, which lost 0 bases and 8 bases, there was a span of 9 bases. This CDR3 contains 13 residues. CDR1 and CDR2 from the germline V gene are SGHRS and YFSETQ. Together with reference TRBV5-1 and TRBJ2-1, the CDR3 gives the full variable domain: KAGVTQTPRYLIKTRGQQVTLSCSPISGHRSVSWYQQTPGQGLQFLFEYFSETQRNKGNFPGRFSGRQFSNSRSEMNVSTLELGDSALYLCASSLDLVYEQFFGPGTRLTVL.

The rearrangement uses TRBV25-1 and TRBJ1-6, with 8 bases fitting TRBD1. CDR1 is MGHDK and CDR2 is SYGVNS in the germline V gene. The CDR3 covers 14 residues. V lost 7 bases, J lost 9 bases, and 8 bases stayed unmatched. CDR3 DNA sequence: TGTGCCAGCACTGACAGGGGAAATTCTTCACCCCTCCACTTT. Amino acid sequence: CASTDRGNSSPLHF.

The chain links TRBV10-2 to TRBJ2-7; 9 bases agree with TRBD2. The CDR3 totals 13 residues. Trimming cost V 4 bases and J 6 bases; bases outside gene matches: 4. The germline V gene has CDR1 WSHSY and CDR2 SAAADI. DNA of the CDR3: TGCGCCAGCAGTGGTCTAGCGGGGAGCGAGCAGTACGTC. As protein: CASSGLAGSEQYV.

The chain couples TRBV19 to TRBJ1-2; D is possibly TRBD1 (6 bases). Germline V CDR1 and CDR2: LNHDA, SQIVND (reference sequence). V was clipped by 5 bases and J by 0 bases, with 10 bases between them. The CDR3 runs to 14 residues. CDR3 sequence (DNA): TGTGCCAGTAGTCCAGGGGTCGCTAACTATGGCTACACCTTC. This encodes CASSPGVANYGYTF.

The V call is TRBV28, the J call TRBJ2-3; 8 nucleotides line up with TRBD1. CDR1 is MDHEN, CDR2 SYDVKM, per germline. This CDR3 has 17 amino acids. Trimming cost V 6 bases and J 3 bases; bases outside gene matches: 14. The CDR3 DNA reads TGTGCCAGCAGAAGACAGGGGAATGAGAGGAGGACAGATACGCAGTATTTT. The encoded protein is CASRRQGNERRTDTQYF.

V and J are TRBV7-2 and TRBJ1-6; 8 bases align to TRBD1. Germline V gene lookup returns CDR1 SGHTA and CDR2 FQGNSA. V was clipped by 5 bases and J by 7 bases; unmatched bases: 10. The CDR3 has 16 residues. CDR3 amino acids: CASSQTGGLRNSPLHF. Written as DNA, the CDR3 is TGTGCCAGCAGCCAAACAGGGGGGTTGCGGAATTCACCCCTCCACTTT.

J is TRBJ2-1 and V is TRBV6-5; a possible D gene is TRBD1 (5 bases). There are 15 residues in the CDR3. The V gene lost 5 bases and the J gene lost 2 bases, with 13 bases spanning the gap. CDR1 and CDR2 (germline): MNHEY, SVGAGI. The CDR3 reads CASSRAGITYNEQFF. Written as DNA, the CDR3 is TGTGCCAGCAGTCGAGCAGGGATCACCTACAATGAGCAGTTCTTC.